Below are 9 T cell receptor beta chains sequenced from a single sample in a study of identical twins. From the 5' RACE reads, TCRdb called clonotypes with MiXCR, one entry per CDR3 protein. The sample lists fewer than 900,000 distinct CDR3 sequences; 15% to 20% were seen once. The same sample was also studied in work on T cells expressing NK-cell markers.

The sample taken for sequencing was PBMCs. The receptors were gathered from a woman younger than 30 in good health.

A few counts support this clonotype. This chain joins TRBV6-2 or TRBV6-3 and TRBJ2-1; TRBD2 aligns across 8 bases. The germline CDR1 and CDR2 sequences are MNHEY and SVGEGT. Losses at the gene ends were 2 bases for V and 10 bases for J; bases not matched to a gene: 7. CDR3 length: 14 residues. The CDR3 sequence: CASSYQRESGEQFF. The CDR3 DNA reads TGTGCCAGCAGTTACCAGCGGGAGTCGGGGGAGCAGTTCTTC.

This clonotype has more than one count but fewer than ten. The chain combines TRBV7-9 with TRBJ1-1; D unresolved. With 3 bases removed from V and 4 bases from J, the gap between germline ends came to 9 bases. The CDR3 loop spans 13 amino acids. Germline V CDR1 and CDR2: SEHNR, FQNEAQ (reference sequence). In DNA, the CDR3 is TGTGCCAGCAGCTTCGTGACGCCCACTGAAGCTTTCTTT. It specifies CASSFVTPTEAFF. The complete variable domain, with remaining parts taken from reference TRBV7-9 and TRBJ1-1, reads DTGVSQNPRHKITKRGQNVTFRCDPISEHNRLYWYRQTLGQGPEFLTYFQNEAQLEKSRLLSDRFSAERPKGSFSTLEIQRTEQGDSAMYLCASSFVTPTEAFFGQGTRLTVV.

V usage is TRBV10-3 and J usage is TRBJ2-3; tentatively, D is TRBD2 (5 bases). The CDR3 has 14 residues. V shed 5 bases and J shed 1 base, with 10 bases lying between them. Germline V gene data show CDR1 as ENHRY and CDR2 as SYGVKD. The CDR3 DNA reads as TGTGCCATCAGTACCGCCGGGGGCACAGATACGCAGTATTTT. It encodes CAISTAGGTDTQYF.

V gene TRBV20-1 combines with J gene TRBJ2-1; 7 bases fit TRBD2. Germline V gene lookup returns CDR1 DFQATT and CDR2 SNEGSKA (reference sequence). The ends lost 4 bases at V and 0 bases at J; junction bases unmatched: 9. The CDR3 consists of 16 residues. CDR3 sequence: CSATTLAHSSYNEQFF. The CDR3 coding sequence is TGCAGTGCTACCACACTAGCGCATAGCTCCTACAATGAGCAGTTCTTC.

This clonotype was found many times. The chain has TRBV12-3 or TRBV12-4 and TRBJ1-2; D possibly corresponds to TRBD1 (5 bases). This CDR3 is built from 15 residues. V was cut by 7 bases and J by 8 bases, with 23 bases left in between. The DNA for the CDR3 is TGTGCCAGCATCTCTGATCAGGGCATCCCCTGGGGCTACACCTTC. Its protein product is CASISDQGIPWGYTF.

This clonotype showed up just a few times. V usage is TRBV9 and J usage is TRBJ2-5; D remains ambiguous. Trimming removed 3 bases at V and 3 bases at J, with 12 bases between. CDR1 and CDR2 from the germline V gene are SGDLS and YYNGEE. The CDR3 loop spans 14 amino acids. CDR3 bases: TGTGCCAGCAGCGCAGGTTTGGTCAAAGAGACCCAGTACTTC. Amino acid sequence: CASSAGLVKETQYF.

This chain connects TRBV5-1 to TRBJ2-7; no reliable D call. The CDR3 spans 14 residues. CDR1 and CDR2 (germline): SGHRS, YFSETQ. V was trimmed by 0 bases and J by 2 bases, leaving 9 bases between them. CDR3 DNA sequence: TGCGCCAGCAGCTTGGTCCGGCAGACCTACGAGCAGTACTTC. Amino acids: CASSLVRQTYEQYF. Full variable domain (outside the CDR3, taken from reference TRBV5-1 and TRBJ2-7): KAGVTQTPRYLIKTRGQQVTLSCSPISGHRSVSWYQQTPGQGLQFLFEYFSETQRNKGNFPGRFSGRQFSNSRSEMNVSTLELGDSALYLCASSLVRQTYEQYFGPGTRLTVT.

This clonotype was seen a handful of times. The gene calls are TRBV4-3 and TRBJ2-7; D gene ambiguous. V was pared by 0 bases and J by 7 bases, with 10 bases between. The germline V gene has CDR1 LGHNA and CDR2 YSLEER. The CDR3 has 13 amino acids. The CDR3 DNA reads as TGCGCCAGCAGCCAAGATTTGGCGGATGAGCAGTACTTC. It is translated as CASSQDLADEQYF.

A few counts support this clonotype. The V and J genes are TRBV4-3 and TRBJ2-2, with D unclear. Trimming shortened V by 0 bases and J by 3 bases, and 14 bases separated the two germline ends. CDR1 is LGHNA and CDR2 is YSLEER in the germline V gene. The CDR3 runs to 17 residues. The CDR3 reads CASSQDKSAHYTGELFF. Written as DNA, the CDR3 is TGCGCCAGCAGCCAAGATAAATCGGCGCACTACACCGGGGAGCTGTTTTTT.